This T cell receptor beta chain was sequenced during a study of follicular helper T cells after annual influenza vaccination. Time point described: 2015-2016 season, 7 days after influenza vaccination. Sorted blood CD4 subsets were sequenced before and after adults received seasonal inactivated influenza vaccine. Subjects lived in the community and lacked influenza vaccine within the prior 6 months. Non-naive CD4+CXCR5+PD-1+ cTfh were sorted into ICOS+CD38+ and ICOS-CD38- fractions. Comments on this clone: What it binds is not known.

Profiling relied on immunoSEQ multiplex PCR, and the TCRdb table lists in-frame clones only, not all of them. The sample shows fewer than 7,500 clones, around nine tenths of them seen only once. General study points: ICOS+CD38+ cTfh clonality tracked population frequency, and its change tracked circulating plasmablast change.

The TCR comes from an adult who received the influenza vaccine. Sample: CXCR5+ CD38- circulating T follicular helper cells from blood, taken 7 days after influenza vaccination. As for subset: circulating Tfh, non-naive CD4+CXCR5+PD-1+ (ICOS+CD38+ or ICOS-CD38-).

The CDR3 DNA is TGTGCCAGCAGCTTTTCAGGGGGCGCGTATGTCGGCTACACCTTC. This encodes CASSFSGGAYVGYTF. This rearrangement joins TRBV5-6 to TRBJ1-2; 8 bases are shared with TRBD1. This CDR3 has 15 residues. Germline loops: CDR1 SGHDT, CDR2 YYEEEE. J gave up 8 bases and V 2 bases, and 11 bases lay outside the gene matches.